This T cell receptor (beta chain) was identified in a study of T-cell memory formation after mild COVID-19 (dated by TCRdb to the early 2020s). The study in broad terms: Most TCR sequence clusters were specific to one of the two donors. In two donors, T-cell clones that expanded and contracted after mild COVID-19 were followed by sequencing TCRalpha and TCRbeta repertoires longitudinally. The cohort comprised two young, previously healthy adult volunteers, one female and one male. Results the study describes overall, beyond this receptor: Whether the second-wave clones peaking on day 37 were SARS-CoV-2 specific was not confirmed. Clones that contracted from day 15 to 85 showed balanced CD4/CD8 phenotypes, whereas a second wave of clones that expanded from day 15 to 37 leaned towards CD4+. Only a couple of mild cases were covered by the study, and larger cohorts that include severe cases with pre-infection samples were considered necessary. Contracting CD4+ clones were found mainly in CM and EM memory subsets, while CD8+ clones were enriched in EMRA. The detection of some responding clones in pre-infection memory suggests that pre-existing cross-reactive memory T cells joined the SARS-CoV-2 response.

Ficoll-Paque density gradient centrifugation was used to isolate PBMCs. Deletion took 5 bases off V and 5 bases off J, with a span of 15 bases between the germline ends. The germline V gene provides CDR1 SGHTA and CDR2 FQGNSA. Including cysteine and phenylalanine, the CDR3 has 14 amino acids. Only the CDR3 DNA stays, 42 bases, in frame from base 1. The sequencer was an Illumina NovaSeq 6000. Using 5'RACE with constant-segment primers, TCRalpha and TCRbeta cDNA libraries were constructed, with sample barcodes and unique molecular identifiers added in the process. Trizol reagent was used to extract RNA from every sample. Libraries were amplified in two PCR steps, with a second sample barcode and Illumina TruSeq adapters added in the second step. The libraries were sequenced on an Illumina NovaSeq using 2 x 150 bp paired-end reads. Regarding the original processing steps: The reads were demultiplexed and collapsed into UMI-guided consensus sequences using migec v1.2.7. Using mixcr v2.1.11, the UMI consensuses were aligned to TRA and TRB V and J templates and assembled into clonotypes. A clonotype was counted as expanded or contracted only when both edgeR and NoisET called the clonotype significant, with the noise models trained on biological replicates. For edgeR calls, the cutoffs were a false discovery rate-adjusted p below 0.01 and a log2 fold-change threshold of 1. As an exploratory analysis of dynamics, max-normalized trajectories of the 1000 most abundant clonotypes were examined by PCA with hierarchical clustering. Each responding clone was given a CD4 or CD8 phenotype based on the CD4+ and CD8+ repertoires, which had been sequenced separately. In-frame beta chains were kept once TCRdb had trimmed the public reads at Q25 with fastp and called clones with MiXCR. Every distinct CDR3 protein forms one entry, paired with its most common genes and DNA. The V and J calls come from TCRdb's annotation, not from the publication. For this sample the table gives roughly 350,000 distinct CDR3 sequences, of which roughly an eighth were detected only once. The top ten clonotypes cover 22% of the sample.

Of note for this clonotype: Its antigen is unknown. There are no base qualities to consult, and no much larger clone falls within one base.

The sequence came from a man younger than 35 who had mild COVID-19 (a few samples of this study predate the infection). The sample titles of this study are shuffled in the database, so cell type and time point are left out; the donor was told from shared clones. The receptor chain draws on TRBV7-2 and TRBJ1-2, with TRBD1 perhaps the D gene, on 5 matching bases. Material for sequencing was PBMCs or a T cell subset sorted from them (not recorded which). The CDR3 sequence is CASSRDAGGYGYTF. The sequenced DNA is TGTGCCAGCAGCAGGGACGCAGGAGGGTATGGCTACACCTTC.